The following is a T cell receptor beta chain sequence with its context. Its target is unknown. Profiled with immunoSEQ multiplex PCR; TCRdb holds only in-frame clones, not every one. The sample contains over 45,000 clones, around 93% of which appear only once. This CDR3 has 12 amino acids. CDR1 KGHSH and CDR2 LQKENI come from the germline V gene. Trimming cost V 1 base and J 5 bases, with 6 bases left between them. This record comes from a study of graft-versus-host responses after intestinal transplantation. On the study more broadly: All of the recipients had induction that used anti-thymocyte globulin, then tacrolimus and steroids for about 3 years. Whole-study results and caveats: Some GvH clones were seen earlier in gut or blood, suggesting intestinal origin.

The chain links TRBV18 to TRBJ2-7; no clear D. The source of this sequence is a human donor who was the organ donor for an intestinal transplant. The sequencing used unstimulated CD4+ T cells sorted from spleen or lymph node cells, collected before transplant. CDR3 protein: CASSPRADEQYF. DNA of the CDR3: TGTGCCAGCTCACCACGCGCGGACGAGCAGTACTTC.